A single sample gave rise to the 18 T cell receptor beta chains below, sequenced in a study of T cells after yellow fever vaccination (dated by TCRdb to 2018 to 2020). The library was produced with 5' RACE. Instrument on record: Illumina HiSeq 2500. TCRdb itself trimmed the public reads at Q25 with fastp, ran MiXCR and retained productive beta chains. Duplicate CDR3 protein sequences are folded into a single record with the most common DNA and genes. This sample lists 70,000 to 80,000 distinct CDR3 sequences; 7.3% were detected once. The top ten constitute approximately 28% of the sample. In light of the paper, this sample's treatment or condition label describes: live attenuated yellow fever vaccine strain. Sequencing used CD8+ T cells sorted from PBMCs, obtained 10 to 11 days after the first yellow fever vaccination. The receptors originated from a young man who received the YFV17D yellow fever vaccine.

The sample holds many counts of this clonotype. This chain connects TRBV9 to TRBJ1-1; no clear D. Between the trimmed V and J ends, which lost 0 bases and 4 bases, there was a span of 10 bases. Germline assignment: CDR1 SGDLS and CDR2 YYNGEE. The CDR3 totals 14 residues. The CDR3 nucleotides are TGTGCCAGCAGCGTAGCCGAAAGAATCACTGAAGCTTTCTTT. This sequence encodes CASSVAERITEAFF.

In its sample, this clonotype was seen many times. The chain links TRBV4-2 to TRBJ2-3; D tentatively fits TRBD1 or TRBD2 (5 bases each). Trimming left V 4 bases short and J 0 bases short, with 11 bases between. Germline V gives CDR1 LGHNA, CDR2 YNFKEQ. This CDR3 is 15 amino acids long. CDR3: CASSPGTVSTDTQYF. CDR3 bases: TGTGCCAGCAGCCCAGGGACGGTAAGCACAGATACGCAGTATTTT.

Concerning this clonotype: A much more abundant neighbour one base away suggests this may be a read error. The chain links TRBV7-8 to TRBJ2-5; 9 bases map to TRBD1. This CDR3 has 14 amino acids. V dropped 1 base and J dropped 5; count of bases not matched to a gene: 2. Germline-derived CDR1 and CDR2 are SGHVS and FQNEAQ. The CDR3 protein is CASSLDRGPETQYF. The CDR3 DNA sequence: TGTGCCAGCAGCTTAGACAGGGGGCCGGAGACCCAGTACTTC.

The table lists this clonotype with many counts. The chain joins TRBV12-3 or TRBV12-4 to TRBJ2-1, with a weak D call TRBD2 (6 bases). The length of the CDR3 is 14 residues. The V gene lost 6 bases and the J gene lost 4 bases, with 13 bases spanning the gap. The chain's CDR3 is CASRHLSGYNEQFF. The CDR3 region has the DNA TGTGCCAGCAGACATCTTAGCGGATACAATGAGCAGTTCTTC.

The V gene is TRBV6-1, the J gene TRBJ1-5, with 8 bases matching TRBD1. V lost 8 bases and J lost 4; bases outside the gene matches: 7. CDR1 is MNHNS and CDR2 is SASEGT in the germline V gene. This CDR3 spans 14 amino acids. CDR3 protein: CASSRYRGNQPQHF. CDR3 sequence (DNA): TGTGCCAGCTCTCGGTACAGGGGGAATCAGCCCCAGCATTTT.

Concerning this clonotype: One end of the junction fails to match germline, which may point to a read error. The rearrangement joins TRBV4-3 to TRBJ1-4; 9 positions agree with TRBD1. Germline CDR1 is LGHNA and CDR2 is YSLEER. This CDR3 spans 17 amino acids. The DNA for the CDR3 is TGCGCCAGCAGCCAAGATTTTCTTGGGACAGGGACTGAAGAACTGTTTTTT. Its protein is CASSQDFLGTGTEELFF.

This clonotype came up a few times. The chain links TRBV5-1 to TRBJ1-5; D remains ambiguous. CDR3 length equals 16 residues. V was clipped by 2 bases and J by 6 bases, with 18 bases between them. Germline assignment: CDR1 SGHRS and CDR2 YFSETQ. CDR3 region: CASSFSDRDLSQPQHF. The CDR3 DNA reads TGCGCCAGCAGCTTCTCTGACCGTGACTTAAGTCAGCCCCAGCATTTT.

This clonotype appeared a few times. The gene calls are TRBV7-8 and TRBJ2-7, with D possibly called TRBD1 or TRBD2 (5 bases each). The CDR3 is made up of 13 amino acids. V shed 0 bases and J shed 11 bases, with 14 bases lying between them. Germline V gene lookup returns CDR1 SGHVS and CDR2 FQNEAQ. As DNA, the CDR3 is TGTGCCAGCAGCTTAGCGGGGGACGGGGAGAAGTACGTC. Translation: CASSLAGDGEKYV.

This clonotype has a count of ten or more. V gene TRBV6-2 or TRBV6-3 combines with J gene TRBJ2-5; D is unclear. Germline V gene data show CDR1 as MNHEY and CDR2 as SVGEGT. This CDR3 is 15 amino acids long. The V and J ends lost 2 bases and 1 base respectively, with 11 bases between them. In DNA form, the CDR3 reads TGTGCCAGCAGTTACGTCGGCAAGTCCCAAGAGACCCAGTACTTC. It yields the protein CASSYVGKSQETQYF.

CDR3 loop: CASSEGPRYEQYF. The CDR3 region has the DNA TGTGCCAGCAGCGAGGGACCGCGCTACGAGCAGTACTTC. The V gene is TRBV7-7, the J gene TRBJ2-7; D may be TRBD1 or TRBD2 (5 bases each). Germline lookup yields CDR1 SSHAT and CDR2 FNYEAQ (reference sequence). CDR3 size: 13 residues. Trimming cost V 5 bases and J 3 bases, with 11 bases left between them.

This clonotype was seen more than once but under ten times. The rearrangement uses TRBV12-3 or TRBV12-4 and TRBJ2-2, with unresolved D. The V and J ends lost 8 bases and 8 bases respectively, with 9 bases between them. The length of the CDR3 is 11 residues. CDR3 residues: CASLSSGELFF. The CDR3 DNA is TGTGCCAGCCTGAGCTCGGGGGAGCTGTTTTTT.

This clonotype was counted many times. The chain links TRBV7-3 to TRBJ2-1; the D gene is possibly TRBD1 (5 bases). This CDR3 has 15 amino acids. Trimming pared 5 bases from V and 5 bases from J, leaving 16 bases between. Looked up from germline, CDR1 is SGHTA and CDR2 is FQGTGA. CDR3 in amino acids: CASSLQGTRNNEQFF. The CDR3 DNA reads TGTGCCAGCAGCCTTCAGGGTACCCGTAACAATGAGCAGTTCTTC.

This clonotype was recorded a few times. The V and J genes are TRBV9 and TRBJ2-3; TRBD2 agrees at 8 bases. The V and J ends lost 6 bases and 1 base, in that order; junction bases with no gene match: 7. The CDR3 is 15 residues long. Germline V gene lookup returns CDR1 SGDLS and CDR2 YYNGEE. As DNA, the CDR3 is TGTGCCAGCACCTCCGGGCGGGGGGGCACAGATACGCAGTATTTT. Amino acid sequence: CASTSGRGGTDTQYF.

The chain has TRBV30 and TRBJ2-3; 9 bases line up with TRBD2. In germline, CDR1 is GTSNPN, CDR2 SVGIG (reference sequence). Trimming at V came to 1 base and at J to 5 bases, leaving 10 bases not matched to a gene. The CDR3 totals 16 residues. CDR3 nucleotide sequence: TGTGCCTGGAGTGGCGGGAGCGGGGGGCCGGGAGATACGCAGTATTTT. Its translation: CAWSGGSGGPGDTQYF.

This clonotype was counted at least ten times. The chain employs TRBV20-1 and TRBJ1-5, with 7 bases that match TRBD1. The CDR3 is 15 amino acids. Trimming cost V 1 base and J 4 bases; bases outside gene matches: 7. Per germline, CDR1 DFQATT and CDR2 SNEGSKA (reference sequence). The CDR3, as DNA: TGCAGTGCTAGAGTTCGGGGACAGATAAATCAGCCCCAGCATTTT. It codes for CSARVRGQINQPQHF.

The genes are TRBV19 and TRBJ2-7; D is uncertain. The CDR3 runs to 11 residues. Trimming removed 6 bases from V and 4 bases from J, with 7 bases in between. Germline values: CDR1 LNHDA, CDR2 SQIVND (reference sequence). The CDR3 bases are TGTGCCAGTAGGCACGGGTACGAGCAGTACTTC. Protein sequence: CASRHGYEQYF.

The sample holds many counts of this clonotype. The genes are TRBV5-1 and TRBJ1-1, with 8 bases that match TRBD1. The CDR3 covers 13 residues. The germline CDR1 and CDR2 sequences are SGHRS and YFSETQ. The junction had 5 bases not matched to a gene; V was cut back by 2 bases and J by 8 bases. The CDR3 sequence: CASSFDSGGEAFF. In DNA form, the CDR3 reads TGCGCCAGCAGCTTCGACTCAGGGGGCGAAGCTTTCTTT.

This clonotype was picked up a small number of times. The chain recombines TRBV4-3 with TRBJ2-1, with D maybe TRBD1 (5 bases). Germline V gives CDR1 LGHNA, CDR2 YSLEER. This CDR3 contains 14 residues. V was trimmed by 1 base and J by 3 bases, leaving 7 bases between them. This CDR3 is CASSQGTGYNEQFF. The CDR3 DNA reads TGCGCCAGCAGCCAAGGTACAGGCTACAATGAGCAGTTCTTC.